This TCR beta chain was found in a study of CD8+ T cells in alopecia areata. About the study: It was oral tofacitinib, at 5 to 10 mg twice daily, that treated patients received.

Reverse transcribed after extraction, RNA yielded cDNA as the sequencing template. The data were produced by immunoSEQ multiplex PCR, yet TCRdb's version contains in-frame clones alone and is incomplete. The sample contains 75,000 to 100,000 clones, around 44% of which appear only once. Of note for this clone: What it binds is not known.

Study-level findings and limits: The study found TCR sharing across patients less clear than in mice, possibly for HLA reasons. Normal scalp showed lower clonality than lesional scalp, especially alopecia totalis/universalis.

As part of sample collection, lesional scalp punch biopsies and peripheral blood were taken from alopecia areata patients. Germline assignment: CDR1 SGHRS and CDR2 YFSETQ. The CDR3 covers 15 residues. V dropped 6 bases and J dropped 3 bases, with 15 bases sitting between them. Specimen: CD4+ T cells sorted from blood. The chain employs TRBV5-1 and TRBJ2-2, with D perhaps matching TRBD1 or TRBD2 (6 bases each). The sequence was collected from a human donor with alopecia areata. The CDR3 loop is CASNVQGLDTGELFF. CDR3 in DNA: TGCGCCAGCAACGTACAGGGACTCGACACCGGGGAGCTGTTTTTT.